One and the same sample provided the 25 T cell receptor beta chains below, sequenced in a study of blood T cell repertoires in COVID-19. Clones were sequenced by immunoSEQ multiplex PCR, and TCRdb holds only the in-frame ones, with some missing. The sample holds approximately 280,000 clones, 70% to 90% seen once. The sequenced sample was peripheral blood. Every receptor here comes from a man between 50 and 59 years old with active or convalescent COVID-19.

A remark on this clone: Other DNA sequences within the sample encode an identical CDR3. V usage is TRBV28 and J usage is TRBJ1-2; no clear D. The CDR3 has 12 amino acids. Germline CDR1 and CDR2: MDHEN and SYDVKM. Trimming pared 2 bases from V and 5 bases from J, leaving 6 bases between. This CDR3 reads CASSLAGYGYTF. The DNA of the CDR3 is TGTGCCAGCAGTTTAGCGGGTTATGGCTACACCTTC.

This chain joins TRBV7-2 and TRBJ1-5; a weak D match, TRBD1 (6 bases). The CDR3 totals 16 residues. CDR1 and CDR2 (germline): SGHTA, FQGNSA. V gave up 1 base and J gave up 3 bases, with 13 bases separating them. As DNA, the CDR3 is TGTGCCAGCAGCTTAGAAGGTTGGGGGCCCAATCAGCCCCAGCATTTT. Its protein is CASSLEGWGPNQPQHF.

This clone showed up just once. The chain carries TRBV5-1 and TRBJ2-1; 7 positions match TRBD2. Germline CDR1 reads SGHRS; CDR2 reads YFSETQ. V lost 3 bases and J lost 5; bases outside the gene matches: 5. This CDR3 has 14 residues. CDR3 coding DNA: TGCGCCAGCAGCTGGGGACTACCCAACAATGAGCAGTTCTTC. This sequence encodes CASSWGLPNNEQFF. The variable domain in full, with the rest retrieved from reference TRBV5-1 and TRBJ2-1, is KAGVTQTPRYLIKTRGQQVTLSCSPISGHRSVSWYQQTPGQGLQFLFEYFSETQRNKGNFPGRFSGRQFSNSRSEMNVSTLELGDSALYLCASSWGLPNNEQFFGPGTRLTVL.

The chain has TRBV5-1 and TRBJ1-1; the D is unclear. This CDR3 contains 14 residues. V lost 5 bases, J lost 2 bases, and 13 bases lay in between. CDR1 and CDR2 (germline): SGHRS, YFSETQ. CDR3 coding DNA: TGCGCCAGCAGTCGCATGGCCCAAAACACTGAAGCTTTCTTT. Its protein is CASSRMAQNTEAFF.

The rearrangement joins TRBV30 to TRBJ1-4; 7 bases line up with TRBD1. Trimming removed 4 bases from V and 2 bases from J; junction bases left unmatched: 7. The CDR3 is made up of 15 amino acids. CDR1 is GTSNPN and CDR2 is SVGIG in the germline V gene (reference sequence). The CDR3 here is CAWTPNRGTNEKLFF. The DNA for the CDR3 is TGTGCCTGGACACCCAACAGGGGTACTAATGAAAAACTGTTTTTT.

V usage is TRBV29-1 and J usage is TRBJ2-7; maybe TRBD1 (5 bases). Germline V gene data show CDR1 as SQVTM and CDR2 as ANQGSEA. The CDR3 spans 15 residues. V dropped 2 bases and J dropped 1 base, with 15 bases sitting between them. The CDR3 reads CSVEHPHRGSYEQYF. For the CDR3, the DNA is TGCAGCGTTGAACACCCTCATAGGGGATCCTACGAGCAGTACTTC.

The J gene is TRBJ1-1, the V gene TRBV18; the D is unclear. The CDR3 has 14 amino acids. CDR1 is KGHSH and CDR2 is LQKENI in the germline V gene. V lost 5 bases and J lost 3, with 13 bases in between. The chain's CDR3 is CASSSQEGDTEAFF. The DNA for the CDR3 is TGTGCCAGCTCATCCCAGGAGGGTGACACTGAAGCTTTCTTT.

The CDR3 region has the DNA TGCAGCCCGACTAGGGGAGAGACCCAGTACTTC. It codes for CSPTRGETQYF. The chain is built from TRBV29-1 and TRBJ2-5, with a weak D call TRBD2 (6 bases). This CDR3 is 11 amino acids long. Germline CDR1 is SQVTM and CDR2 is ANQGSEA. The ends were cut back, 8 bases at V and 4 bases at J, with 11 bases in the middle.

This chain's CDR3 is CASSLEQGRSPLHF. The DNA for the CDR3 is TGTGCCAGCAGCTTAGAACAGGGGAGGTCACCCCTCCACTTT. This chain joins TRBV7-8 and TRBJ1-6; 7 bases match TRBD1. Germline V gives CDR1 SGHVS, CDR2 FQNEAQ. The CDR3 runs 14 residues. V shed 1 base, J shed 10 bases, and the junction held 4 bases outside the gene matches.

This chain joins TRBV7-6 and TRBJ1-1; D is possibly TRBD1 (6 bases). The CDR3 sequence is 16 residues long. CDR1 and CDR2 from the germline V gene are SGHVS and FNYEAQ. Between the trimmed V and J ends, which lost 7 bases and 0 bases, there was a span of 18 bases. The CDR3 DNA reads TGTGCCAGCACCCCATCGGGGGGCGGCTTGAACACTGAAGCTTTCTTT. Residues: CASTPSGGGLNTEAFF.

V and J are TRBV27 and TRBJ2-7; 9 nucleotides line up with TRBD1. Per germline, CDR1 MNHEY and CDR2 SMNVEV (reference sequence). The CDR3 length is 16 residues. V lost 5 bases, J lost 3 bases, and 11 bases stayed unmatched. CDR3 DNA sequence: TGTGCCAGCAGTACAGGGGGCCTTAGCGGTTTCTACGAGCAGTACTTC. It is translated as CASSTGGLSGFYEQYF.

The gene calls are TRBV3-1 (or the pseudogene TRBV3-2) and TRBJ2-4; D is unresolved. Per germline, CDR1 LGHDT and CDR2 YNNKEL (reference sequence). This CDR3 is 17 amino acids long. V lost 2 bases and J 0 bases, leaving 14 bases between the germline ends. The CDR3 loop reads CASSQSGLGRAKNIQYF. DNA of the CDR3: TGTGCCAGCAGCCAATCAGGTCTGGGCCGAGCCAAAAACATTCAGTACTTC.

CDR3 residues: CASSYSRSGSTDTQYF. In DNA form, the CDR3 reads TGTGCCAGCAGTTACTCGAGGAGCGGGAGCACAGATACGCAGTATTTT. The chain couples TRBV6-5 to TRBJ2-3; D possibly corresponds to TRBD2 (6 bases). This CDR3 has 16 amino acids. Germline assignment: CDR1 MNHEY and CDR2 SVGAGI. V gave up 0 bases and J gave up 0 bases, with 10 bases separating them.

The genes are TRBV6-9 and TRBJ1-2; 7 nucleotides line up with TRBD1. The V gene end was trimmed by 3 bases and the J gene end by 8 bases; junction bases not matched to a gene: 6. Germline values: CDR1 MNHGY, CDR2 SVAAGI. The CDR3 spans 13 residues. CDR3: CASSYSTGQGYTF. Here the CDR3 DNA reads TGTGCCAGCAGTTACTCGACAGGGCAGGGCTACACCTTC.

V is TRBV5-1 and J is TRBJ1-1; TRBD1 aligns across 8 bases. Germline trimming cut 3 bases from V and 3 bases from J; bases unmatched to any gene: 4. CDR3 size: 14 residues. Germline CDR1 reads SGHRS; CDR2 reads YFSETQ. CDR3 DNA: TGCGCCAGCAGCTCGGACAGGGTGCACACTGAAGCTTTCTTT. It encodes CASSSDRVHTEAFF.

This clone came up a few times. The chain links TRBV5-5 to TRBJ1-3; possibly TRBD1 for D (5 bases). The CDR3 is made up of 14 amino acids. The germline gives CDR1 SGHKS, CDR2 YYEKEE (reference sequence). V was trimmed by 4 bases and J by 0 bases, leaving 8 bases between them. CDR3 amino acids: CASSPGGSGNTIYF. The CDR3, as DNA: TGTGCCAGCAGCCCCGGGGGCTCTGGAAACACCATATATTTT.

This clone has more than one count but fewer than ten. V is TRBV28 and J is TRBJ2-1; TRBD2 might be the D (6 bases). CDR1 and CDR2 (germline): MDHEN, SYDVKM. The V gene lost 8 bases and the J gene lost 8 bases, with 19 bases spanning the gap. CDR3 size: 14 residues. The CDR3, as DNA: TGTGCCAGCGGCCCGGCGGGGCTGTATGATGAGCAGTTCTTC. Its translation: CASGPAGLYDEQFF.

This clone was counted a few times. The chain carries TRBV3-1 (or the pseudogene TRBV3-2) and TRBJ1-3, with TRBD1 identical over 8 bases. This CDR3 is 15 amino acids long. Unmatched junction bases numbered 2, after V lost 1 base and J lost 3 bases. The germline V gene encodes CDR1 LGHDT and CDR2 YNNKEL (reference sequence). DNA of the CDR3: TGTGCCAGCAGCCAAGTCGGGACAGGTGGAAACACCATATATTTT. Its protein product is CASSQVGTGGNTIYF.

The chain recombines TRBV5-1 with TRBJ2-7; no clear D gene. Looked up from germline, CDR1 is SGHRS and CDR2 is YFSETQ. Trimming removed 3 bases from V and 3 bases from J, with 16 bases in between. The CDR3 contains 15 residues. The CDR3 DNA reads TGCGCCAGCAGCTCCAGATCAGGCCTTTACTACGAGCAGTACTTC. Translated, it gives CASSSRSGLYYEQYF.

The chain uses TRBV5-6 and TRBJ2-7; perhaps TRBD2 as D (5 bases). With 0 bases removed from V and 3 bases from J, the gap between germline ends came to 7 bases. Germline V CDR1 and CDR2: SGHDT, YYEEEE. This CDR3 spans 13 amino acids. Here the CDR3 reads CASSLAGFYEQYF. The CDR3 bases are TGTGCCAGCAGCTTGGCGGGATTCTACGAGCAGTACTTC.

The chain joins TRBV6-7 to TRBJ2-3; D gene ambiguous. TRBV6-7 counts as an open reading frame of uncertain function. There are 15 residues in the CDR3. The germline V and J ends were trimmed by 0 bases and 3 bases, with 10 bases remaining between them. The DNA of the CDR3 is TGTGCCAGCAGTTACTCGAGTGTCGGGACAGATACGCAGTATTTT. Translation: CASSYSSVGTDTQYF.

This sequence joins TRBV7-2 and TRBJ1-4, with D possibly matching TRBD1 (6 bases). The V end was cut by 5 bases, the J end by 8 bases, with 21 bases between. This CDR3 is 16 amino acids long. Germline CDR1 SGHTA, CDR2 FQGNSA. CDR3 nucleotide sequence: TGTGCCAGCAGCCCCGAGGGGGGGCTGGGAGGGGAAAAACTGTTTTTT. Translation gives CASSPEGGLGGEKLFF.

This chain connects TRBV5-1 to TRBJ2-5; 10 positions agree with TRBD2. The CDR3 sequence is 15 residues long. V trimming: 0 bases; J trimming: 4 bases; junction bases outside the gene matches: 3. Germline lookup yields CDR1 SGHRS and CDR2 YFSETQ. CDR3 sequence (DNA): TGCGCCAGCAGCTTGGTAGCGGGAGGTGGAGAGACCCAGTACTTC. Translation gives CASSLVAGGGETQYF.

This clone has only a few counts. This chain joins TRBV4-1 and TRBJ2-2, with 7 positions matching TRBD2. CDR1 and CDR2 from the germline V gene are MGHRA and YSYEKL. The CDR3 has 15 residues. V lost 3 bases to trimming and J lost 13 bases; unmatched junction nucleotides: 14. The CDR3 sequence is CASSQTSPVAGRLFF. The CDR3 bases are TGCGCCAGCAGCCAGACTAGCCCAGTGGCCGGGCGGCTGTTTTTT.

The rearrangement joins TRBV27 to TRBJ1-1; D is unclear. V was pared by 2 bases and J by 5 bases, with 9 bases between. Germline V gene data show CDR1 as MNHEY and CDR2 as SMNVEV (reference sequence). The CDR3 is made up of 13 amino acids. CDR3 sequence: CASSLRGRTEAFF. The CDR3 nucleotides are TGTGCCAGCAGTTTACGGGGAAGGACTGAAGCTTTCTTT.